Listed below are T cell receptor beta chains from one sample, sequenced in a study of T cell repertoires in ileal Crohn's disease. The method was immunoSEQ multiplex PCR; TCRdb's version includes in-frame clones alone and lacks a portion of them. The sample lists several thousand clones, just under 75% occurring once. The sequenced material came from ileal tissue. The receptors here all came from an adult with Crohn's disease. The CDR3 runs from the conserved cysteine through the conserved F or W.

j_call: TRBJ2-1
v_call: TRBV6-1
cdr3_aa: CASRGTGAYNEQFF

j_call: TRBJ1-1
v_call: TRBV6-1
cdr3_aa: CASSVGRGDMNTEAFF

j_call: TRBJ2-7
v_call: TRBV5-4
cdr3_aa: CASSGGQGDEQYF

j_call: TRBJ2-1
v_call: TRBV7-9
cdr3_aa: CASSLVAGGLREQFF

j_call: TRBJ1-2
v_call: TRBV6-5
cdr3_aa: CASSYREGYYGYTF

j_call: TRBJ1-3
v_call: TRBV5-1
cdr3_aa: CASSTTGQGNTIYF

j_call: TRBJ1-3
v_call: TRBV6-5
cdr3_aa: CASSSQDSRGNTIYF

j_call: TRBJ2-3
v_call: TRBV28
cdr3_aa: CASSLSWDGTSTDTQYF

j_call: TRBJ1-6
v_call: TRBV28
cdr3_aa: CASSSLSPGQGYSPLHF

j_call: TRBJ1-3
v_call: TRBV5-1
cdr3_aa: CASSVPGDTIYF

j_call: TRBJ1-2
v_call: TRBV18
cdr3_aa: CASSPPGTSDGYTF

j_call: TRBJ2-7
v_call: TRBV6-5
cdr3_aa: CASSYRRDRGYEQYF

j_call: TRBJ1-3
v_call: TRBV7-6
cdr3_aa: CASSLGGTSTGNTIYF

j_call: TRBJ2-1
v_call: TRBV7-3
cdr3_aa: CASSSLAGAYNEQFF

j_call: TRBJ2-3
v_call: TRBV10-2
cdr3_aa: CASRADGTSGETTDTQYF

j_call: TRBJ2-7
v_call: TRBV30
cdr3_aa: CAWSRGQGVYEQYF

j_call: TRBJ1-6
v_call: TRBV30
cdr3_aa: CAWNGQAEGNSPLHF

j_call: TRBJ1-2
v_call: TRBV6-1
cdr3_aa: CASSPLLYGYTF

j_call: TRBJ1-2
v_call: TRBV18
cdr3_aa: CASSPPIAGGREGYTF

j_call: TRBJ2-7
v_call: TRBV6-1
cdr3_aa: CASSVSGQGAYEQYF